In its sample, the clone carrying this T cell receptor beta chain was seen many times. Each TCR transcript was tagged with a 10-nucleotide random UMI during 5'RACE. TCRdb reanalysed the 5' RACE reads using MiXCR and keeps one entry per CDR3 protein. The table has approximately 84,000 distinct CDR3 sequences, around 4.5% seen once; the top ten hold approximately 5.7%. The sample is drawn from a study of neurological immune-mediated disorders. As to time point: longitudinal time-point 3. Sequencing used PBMCs. This TCR was recovered from a woman aged 60-70 years with multiple sclerosis.

As DNA, the CDR3 is TGTGCCACTTCCCGACGGGAGCCGGAGACCCAGTACTTC. Translation gives CATSRREPETQYF. The chain employs TRBV7-2 and TRBJ2-5; a possible D gene is TRBD2 (6 bases). V lost 10 bases to trimming and J lost 5 bases, with 17 bases between them. The CDR3 is 13 amino acids. Germline V gives CDR1 SGHTA, CDR2 FQGNSA.